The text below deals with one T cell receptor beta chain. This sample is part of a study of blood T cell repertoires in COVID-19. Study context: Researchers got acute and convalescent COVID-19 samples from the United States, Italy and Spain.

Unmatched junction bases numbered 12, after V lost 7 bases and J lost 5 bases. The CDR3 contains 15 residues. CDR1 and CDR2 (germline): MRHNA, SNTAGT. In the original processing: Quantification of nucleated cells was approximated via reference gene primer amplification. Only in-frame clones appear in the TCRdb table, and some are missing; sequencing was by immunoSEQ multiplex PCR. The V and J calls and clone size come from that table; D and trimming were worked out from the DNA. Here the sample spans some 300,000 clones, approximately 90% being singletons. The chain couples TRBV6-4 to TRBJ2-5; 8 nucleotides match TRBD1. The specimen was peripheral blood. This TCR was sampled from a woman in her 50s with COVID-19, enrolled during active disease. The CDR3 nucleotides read TGTGCCAGCACTCTACCGGACAGGGCCCGGGAGACCCAGTACTTC. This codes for CASTLPDRARETQYF.